The 19 T cell receptor beta chains below all came from one sample that was sequenced in a study of blood T cells in healthy people across ages. Through a sample-barcoded 5' primer and a J-beta primer mix, a second PCR was run for roughly 6 to 12 cycles. A single record per CDR3 protein comes from TCRdb applying MiXCR to the 5' RACE reads. The sample shows 780,000 or so distinct CDR3 sequences, 56% of them seen only once. What was sequenced was blood. The receptor source for this set is a man between 40 and 49 years old in good health.

This clonotype was recorded a few times. J is TRBJ1-1 and V is TRBV20-1, with 11 positions matching TRBD1. Losses at the gene ends were 5 bases for V and 5 bases for J; bases not matched to a gene: 7. The V gene's germline CDR1 is DFQATT and CDR2 SNEGSKA (reference sequence). The CDR3 runs 14 residues. The CDR3, as DNA: TGCAGTGCTCTCTCGGGACAGGGGGGAACTGAAGCTTTCTTT. As protein: CSALSGQGGTEAFF.

The chain has TRBV7-9 and TRBJ2-1; TRBD1 matches 7 bases. Germline values: CDR1 SEHNR, CDR2 FQNEAQ (reference sequence). The V and J ends lost 2 bases and 5 bases, in that order; junction bases with no gene match: 12. The CDR3 length is 17 residues. The CDR3 is CASSLSSRVGQNNEQFF. CDR3 nucleotide sequence: TGTGCCAGCAGCTTAAGTTCTAGGGTGGGACAGAACAATGAGCAGTTCTTC.

This clonotype was seen only a few times. The chain couples TRBV7-9 to TRBJ2-1; D remains ambiguous. Per germline, CDR1 SEHNR and CDR2 FQNEAQ (reference sequence). Between the trimmed V and J ends, which lost 5 bases and 2 bases, there was a span of 10 bases. The CDR3 is made up of 14 amino acids. The CDR3 is CASSPAQTYNEQFF. The CDR3 DNA sequence: TGTGCCAGCAGCCCGGCCCAGACCTACAATGAGCAGTTCTTC.

J is TRBJ2-3 and V is TRBV20-1, with 9 bases lining up with TRBD2. CDR1 is DFQATT and CDR2 is SNEGSKA in the germline V gene (reference sequence). The J segment lost 2 bases and the V segment lost 6 bases, leaving 6 bases of the junction unmatched. CDR3 length: 14 amino acids. CDR3 DNA: TGCAGTGCCCGACTAGCGGAAAACACAGATACGCAGTATTTT. It is translated as CSARLAENTDTQYF.

The V gene is TRBV28, the J gene TRBJ2-7; either TRBD1 or TRBD2 may fit D (5 bases each). Germline values: CDR1 MDHEN, CDR2 SYDVKM. V gave up 6 bases and J gave up 1 base, with 13 bases separating them. CDR3 length: 14 residues. As DNA, the CDR3 is TGTGCCAGCAGAGGCGGGCAGGGTTCCTACGAGCAGTACTTC. Translating gives CASRGGQGSYEQYF.

CDR3 loop: CASSLTGTGIGEQYF. In nucleotides, the CDR3 is TGTGCCAGCAGTTTAACCGGGACAGGGATTGGCGAGCAGTACTTC. The J gene is TRBJ2-4, the V gene TRBV28; 9 nucleotides match TRBD1. The DNA end is more similar to TRBJ2-7, so the J call may be wrong. The CDR3 runs to 15 residues. Germline V gene sequence: CDR1 MDHEN, CDR2 SYDVKM.

The J gene is TRBJ2-6, the V gene TRBV4-2; D gene unclear. The germline V gene has CDR1 LGHNA and CDR2 YNFKEQ. Trimming cost V 2 bases and J 3 bases, with 20 bases left between them. The CDR3 consists of 19 residues. In DNA form, the CDR3 reads TGTGCCAGCAGCCAATTAAGGTCTTCTTTACCTGATGGGGCCAACGTCCTGACTTTC. This gives the protein CASSQLRSSLPDGANVLTF.

This clonotype has more than one count but fewer than ten. The chain is built from TRBV7-8 and TRBJ2-5; 9 bases map to TRBD2. There are 16 residues in the CDR3. Per germline, CDR1 SGHVS and CDR2 FQNEAQ. Germline trimming cut 2 bases from V and 2 bases from J; bases unmatched to any gene: 6. The CDR3 DNA follows: TGTGCCAGCAGCTTACCGACTAGCGGATCACAAGAGACCCAGTACTTC. Its translation is CASSLPTSGSQETQYF.

The chain links TRBV7-9 to TRBJ2-7; tentative D call: TRBD1 (6 bases). The V end was cut by 1 base, the J end by 4 bases, with 14 bases between. Per the germline V gene, CDR1 is SEHNR and CDR2 is FQNEAQ (reference sequence). This CDR3 comprises 15 residues. The DNA for the CDR3 is TGTGCCAGCAGCTTAGGGGTCCAGGGGCTATACGAGCAGTACTTC. Translated, it gives CASSLGVQGLYEQYF.

This clonotype was seen only a few times. V is TRBV6-5 and J is TRBJ2-5; 10 nucleotides line up with TRBD1. Looked up from germline, CDR1 is MNHEY and CDR2 is SVGAGI. This CDR3 comprises 16 residues. After removal of 6 bases from V and 5 bases from J, the junction contained 12 bases not matched to a gene. CDR3 DNA sequence: TGTGCCAGCAGATTGACCGGGACAGGGGTTGGCGAGACCCAGTACTTC. It codes for CASRLTGTGVGETQYF.

This chain links TRBV12-3 or TRBV12-4 with TRBJ1-2, with 7 positions matching TRBD1. Trimming at V came to 6 bases and at J to 6 bases, leaving 13 bases not matched to a gene. The CDR3 contains 15 residues. The CDR3 sequence: CASRPYPGQFHGYTF. The CDR3 nucleotides are TGTGCCAGCAGGCCCTACCCGGGACAGTTTCATGGCTACACCTTC.

The V call is TRBV16, the J call TRBJ2-5; no definite D call. The DNA end lines up better with TRBJ2-7; the J call may be wrong. The germline CDR1 and CDR2 sequences are KGHSY and FQNENV. This CDR3 has 13 amino acids. In DNA form, the CDR3 reads TGTGCCAGCAGCCAATCGAAGAGTAACGAGCAGTACTTC. It codes for CASSQSKSNEQYF.

This chain connects TRBV29-1 to TRBJ2-7; 10 nucleotides align to TRBD1. Trimming took 4 bases from V and 7 from J; bases not matched to a gene: 7. The CDR3 covers 13 residues. Germline CDR1 SQVTM, CDR2 ANQGSEA. This CDR3 reads CSVGDRGQGEQYF. The CDR3 DNA follows: TGCAGCGTTGGTGACAGGGGGCAGGGGGAGCAGTACTTC.

This clonotype was detected only a few times. This chain links TRBV6-5 with TRBJ1-2; 9 nucleotides line up with TRBD1. CDR1 is MNHEY and CDR2 is SVGAGI in the germline V gene. With V trimmed by 6 bases and J by 1 base, 6 bases remained unmatched. The CDR3 spans 15 residues. The CDR3 DNA reads as TGTGCCAGCAGCCTTAGACAGGGGGATAACTATGGCTACACCTTC. The encoded protein is CASSLRQGDNYGYTF.

This clonotype was picked up a small number of times. The V gene is TRBV28, the J gene TRBJ2-4; D tentatively reads TRBD1 or TRBD2 (5 bases each). Germline loops: CDR1 MDHEN, CDR2 SYDVKM. V was shortened by 6 bases and J by 0 bases, with 21 bases between the two germline ends. The CDR3 is 18 residues long. The CDR3 reads CASSKPGTDLLAKNIQYF. CDR3 nucleotide sequence: TGTGCCAGCAGCAAACCCGGGACCGACCTTCTAGCCAAAAACATTCAGTACTTC.

The J gene is TRBJ2-1, the V gene TRBV4-3; D is undetermined. Trimming shortened V by 0 bases and J by 9 bases, and 15 bases separated the two germline ends. This CDR3 is 15 amino acids long. Germline lookup yields CDR1 LGHNA and CDR2 YSLEER. CDR3 amino acids: CASSQEVGSRAEQFF. CDR3 nucleotide sequence: TGCGCCAGCAGCCAAGAAGTGGGAAGCCGGGCTGAGCAGTTCTTC.

On this clonotype: A much bigger clone sits one base away, suggesting this may be a read error. The V call is TRBV15, the J call TRBJ2-1, with 10 bases aligning to TRBD2. The CDR3 extends over 13 amino acids. CDR1 and CDR2 from the germline V gene are LNHNV and YYDKDF (reference sequence). The V and J ends lost 3 bases and 10 bases, in that order; junction bases with no gene match: 3. The DNA of the CDR3 is TGTGCCACCAGCAGCCTAGCGGGAGCAGAGCAGTTCTTC. This sequence encodes CATSSLAGAEQFF.

This clonotype was detected many times. V usage is TRBV6-5 and J usage is TRBJ1-5; D gene ambiguous. The CDR3 is made up of 13 amino acids. The V end lost 8 bases, the J end lost 5 bases, and 13 bases lay between the germline ends. CDR1 MNHEY and CDR2 SVGAGI come from the germline V gene. The CDR3 nucleotides read TGTGCCAGCGCACGGCAGAACCATCAGCCCCAGCATTTT. Translation gives CASARQNHQPQHF.

This clonotype was observed a handful of times. The rearrangement joins TRBV6-2 or TRBV6-3 to TRBJ2-3; no reliable D call. The CDR3 contains 13 residues. The V and J ends lost 8 bases and 3 bases respectively, with 12 bases between them. From germline, CDR1 is MNHEY and CDR2 SVGEGT. The CDR3 reads CASREVWTDTQYF. The CDR3 nucleotides are TGTGCCAGCCGAGAGGTTTGGACAGATACGCAGTATTTT.